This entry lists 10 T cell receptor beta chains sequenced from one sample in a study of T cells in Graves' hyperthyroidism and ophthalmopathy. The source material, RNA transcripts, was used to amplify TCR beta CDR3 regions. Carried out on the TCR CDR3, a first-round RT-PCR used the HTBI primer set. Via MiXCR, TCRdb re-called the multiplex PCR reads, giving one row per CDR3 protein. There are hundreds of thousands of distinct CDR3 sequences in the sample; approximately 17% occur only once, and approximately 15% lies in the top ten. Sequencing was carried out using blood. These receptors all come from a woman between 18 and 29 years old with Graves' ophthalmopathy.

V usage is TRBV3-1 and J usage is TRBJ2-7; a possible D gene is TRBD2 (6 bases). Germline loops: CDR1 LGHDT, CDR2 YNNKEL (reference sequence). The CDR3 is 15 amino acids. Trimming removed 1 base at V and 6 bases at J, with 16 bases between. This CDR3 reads CASSQVGGASIEQYF. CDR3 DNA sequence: TGTGCCAGCAGCCAAGTAGGCGGGGCTTCTATCGAGCAGTACTTC.

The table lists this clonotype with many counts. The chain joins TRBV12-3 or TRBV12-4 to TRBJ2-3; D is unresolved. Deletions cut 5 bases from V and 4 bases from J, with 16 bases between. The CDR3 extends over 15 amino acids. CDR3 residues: CASSNWTANADTQYF. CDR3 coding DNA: TGTGCCAGCAGTAACTGGACGGCCAACGCAGATACGCAGTATTTT.

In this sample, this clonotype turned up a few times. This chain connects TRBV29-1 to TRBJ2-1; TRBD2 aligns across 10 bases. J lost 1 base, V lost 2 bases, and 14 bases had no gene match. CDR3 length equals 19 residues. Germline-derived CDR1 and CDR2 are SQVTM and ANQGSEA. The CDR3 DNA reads TGCAGCGTTGAAAGGGAGCGGGAGGGCCGGAGGGGGTCCTACAATGAGCAGTTCTTC. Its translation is CSVEREREGRRGSYNEQFF.

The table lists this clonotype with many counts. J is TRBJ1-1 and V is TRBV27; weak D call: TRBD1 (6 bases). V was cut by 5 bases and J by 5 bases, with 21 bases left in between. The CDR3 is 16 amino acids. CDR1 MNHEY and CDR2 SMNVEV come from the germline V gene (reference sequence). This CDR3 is CASSPSLGNRGTEAFF. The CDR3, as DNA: TGTGCCAGCAGTCCCTCCCTAGGAAATAGGGGGACTGAAGCTTTCTTT.

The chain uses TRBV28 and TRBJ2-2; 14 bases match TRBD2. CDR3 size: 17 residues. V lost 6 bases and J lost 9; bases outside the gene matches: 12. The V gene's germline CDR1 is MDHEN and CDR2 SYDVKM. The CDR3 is CASRPGLAGAAHRELFF. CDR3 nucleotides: TGTGCCAGCAGGCCGGGACTAGCGGGAGCCGCGCACCGGGAGCTGTTTTTT.

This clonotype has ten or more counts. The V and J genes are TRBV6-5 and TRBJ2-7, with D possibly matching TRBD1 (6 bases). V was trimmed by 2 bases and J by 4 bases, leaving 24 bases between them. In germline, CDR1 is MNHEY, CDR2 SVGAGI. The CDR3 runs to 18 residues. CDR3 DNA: TGTGCCAGCAGTTACAGAAGTCCGGGACACCGCGTTTTTTACGAGCAGTACTTC. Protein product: CASSYRSPGHRVFYEQYF.

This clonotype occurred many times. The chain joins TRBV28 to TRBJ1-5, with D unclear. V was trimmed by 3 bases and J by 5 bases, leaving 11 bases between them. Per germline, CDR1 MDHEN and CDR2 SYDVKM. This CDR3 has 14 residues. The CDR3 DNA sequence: TGTGCCAGCAGTTTCATGGATGGGCATCAGCCCCAGCATTTT. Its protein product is CASSFMDGHQPQHF.

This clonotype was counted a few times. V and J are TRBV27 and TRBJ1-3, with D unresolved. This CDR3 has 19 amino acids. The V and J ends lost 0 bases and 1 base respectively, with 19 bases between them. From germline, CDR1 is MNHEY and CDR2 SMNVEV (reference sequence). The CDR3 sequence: CASSLSVRWKGSSGNTIYF. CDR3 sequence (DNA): TGTGCCAGCAGTTTATCGGTGAGGTGGAAGGGAAGTTCTGGAAACACCATATATTTT.

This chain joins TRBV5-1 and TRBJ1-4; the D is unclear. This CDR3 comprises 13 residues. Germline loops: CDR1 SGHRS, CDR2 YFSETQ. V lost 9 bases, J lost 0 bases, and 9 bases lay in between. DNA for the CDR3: TGCGCCACCTCAAGTGCAACTAATGAAAAACTGTTTTTT. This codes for CATSSATNEKLFF.

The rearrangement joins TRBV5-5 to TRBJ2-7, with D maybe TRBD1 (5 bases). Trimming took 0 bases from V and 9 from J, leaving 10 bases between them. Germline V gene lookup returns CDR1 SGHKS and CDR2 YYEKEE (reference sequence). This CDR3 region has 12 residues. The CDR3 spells CASSLGDRGQYF. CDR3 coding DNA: TGTGCCAGCAGCTTGGGCGACAGAGGGCAGTACTTC.